Given below is one T cell receptor (beta chain) in context. These data are taken from a study of Ad26.COV2.S vaccination and SARS-CoV-2 variants. V was cut by 3 bases and J by 7 bases, with 16 bases left in between. This CDR3 has 15 amino acids. Germline assignment: CDR1 SNHLY and CDR2 FYNNEI. Treatment described: approximately 18 received Ad26.COV2.S at low or high dose, single or two shots; 5 received placebo; per-sample allocation not given. Collection of samples fell on day 63 after the first vaccine or placebo injection. Libraries were prepared by immunoSEQ multiplex PCR; TCRdb keeps only in-frame clonotypes and omits some of them. Of some 330,000 clones in the sample, 90% were seen once.

The sequencing here drew on peripheral blood, taken in a trial of Ad26.COV2.S vaccine versus placebo. This receptor was identified in a person between 18 and 65 years old who received the Ad26.COV2.S COVID-19 vaccine or a placebo. V is TRBV2 and J is TRBJ1-5, with a possible D match to TRBD1 (5 bases). The CDR3 region is CASSDAAGNRQPQHF. DNA of the CDR3: TGTGCCAGCAGTGATGCGGCGGGGAACAGGCAGCCCCAGCATTTT.